A single sample is the source of the 26 T cell receptor beta chains below, sequenced in a study of T cell responses to AZD1222 COVID-19 vaccine. The assay was immunoSEQ multiplex PCR, and TCRdb's table has in-frame clones only and misses some. Seen here are roughly 100,000 clones, roughly 90% observed once, and the top ten hold about 4.9%. This specimen was peripheral blood, taken on day 0 of AZD1222 vaccination. Receptors originate from an adult in good health.

The rearrangement uses TRBV11-2 and TRBJ1-4, with no clear D. The CDR3 spans 13 residues. Trimming took 5 bases from V and 7 from J, leaving 11 bases between them. Germline lookup yields CDR1 SGHAT and CDR2 FQNNGV. The CDR3 protein is CASSTGNGEKLFF. DNA of the CDR3: TGTGCCAGCAGCACCGGGAACGGTGAAAAACTGTTTTTT. Filled out from reference TRBV11-2 and TRBJ1-4, the complete variable domain reads EAGVAQSPRYKIIEKRQSVAFWCNPISGHATLYWYQQILGQGPKLLIQFQNNGVVDDSQLPKDRFSAERLKGVDSTLKIQPAKLEDSAVYLCASSTGNGEKLFFGSGTQLSVL.

The J gene is TRBJ1-3, the V gene TRBV6-2 or TRBV6-3; TRBD1 might be the D (5 bases). The CDR3 has 16 residues. From germline, CDR1 is MNHEY and CDR2 SVGEGT. V lost 2 bases, J lost 0 bases, and 11 bases lay in between. The CDR3 protein is CASSYDSAVSGNTIYF. For the CDR3, the DNA is TGTGCCAGCAGTTACGACAGTGCCGTCTCTGGAAACACCATATATTTT.

The chain uses TRBV25-1 and TRBJ2-7, with unresolved D. V lost 2 bases and J 2 bases, leaving 22 bases between the germline ends. CDR1 is MGHDK and CDR2 is SYGVNS in the germline V gene. The CDR3 runs to 18 residues. CDR3 nucleotides: TGTGCCAGCAGTGAAGTAGTGGGTGGCGGAAATTCCCCCTACGAGCAGTACTTC. Its protein is CASSEVVGGGNSPYEQYF.

The chain links TRBV7-2 to TRBJ2-1, with D tentatively TRBD1 (6 bases). CDR1 is SGHTA and CDR2 is FQGNSA in the germline V gene. The CDR3 covers 12 residues. The germline V and J ends were trimmed by 5 bases and 7 bases, with 9 bases remaining between them. CDR3 loop: CASSLQGNEQFF. The CDR3, as DNA: TGTGCCAGCAGCCTGCAGGGGAATGAGCAGTTCTTC.

This clone was seen a few times. The gene calls are TRBV5-1 and TRBJ2-1; D is uncertain. The CDR3 runs to 15 residues. V was shortened by 4 bases and J by 4 bases, with 15 bases between the two germline ends. Looked up from germline, CDR1 is SGHRS and CDR2 is YFSETQ. This CDR3 reads CASSLSLDRYNEQFF. The CDR3 coding sequence is TGCGCCAGCAGCCTGTCTTTGGATAGATACAATGAGCAGTTCTTC.

The V and J genes are TRBV7-3 and TRBJ2-1, with D perhaps being TRBD1 or TRBD2 (5 bases each). There are 16 residues in the CDR3. With 5 bases removed from V and 7 bases from J, the gap between germline ends came to 21 bases. CDR1 and CDR2 from the germline V gene are SGHTA and FQGTGA. CDR3: CASSKSGTFKKNEQFF. CDR3 bases: TGTGCCAGCAGCAAATCCGGGACCTTCAAAAAGAATGAGCAGTTCTTC.

This clone was detected once. The chain joins TRBV19 to TRBJ2-6; D call uncertain. V was clipped by 4 bases and J by 0 bases, with 10 bases between them. Germline values: CDR1 LNHDA, CDR2 SQIVND (reference sequence). The CDR3 spans 16 residues. CDR3 in DNA: TGTGCCAGTAGTAAGGCGCAAATCTCTGGGGCCAACGTCCTGACTTTC. Translating gives CASSKAQISGANVLTF.

The rearrangement links TRBV19 to TRBJ1-4; 7 bases line up with TRBD1. The V and J ends lost 3 bases and 5 bases, in that order; junction bases with no gene match: 12. This CDR3 is built from 17 residues. Germline values: CDR1 LNHDA, CDR2 SQIVND (reference sequence). The CDR3 reads CASSIRTGHGPNEKLFF. The CDR3, as DNA: TGTGCCAGTAGTATCCGGACAGGTCATGGGCCCAATGAAAAACTGTTTTTT.

The chain couples TRBV20-1 to TRBJ1-4, with unresolved D. This CDR3 region has 11 residues. Trimming took 4 bases from V and 4 from J, leaving 4 bases between them. Germline V lookup: CDR1 DFQATT, CDR2 SNEGSKA (reference sequence). This chain's CDR3 is CSAIRNEKLFF. CDR3 in DNA: TGCAGTGCTATTCGTAATGAAAAACTGTTTTTT.

The sample holds a few counts of this clone. The chain links TRBV5-1 to TRBJ2-5; 10 bases are a match to TRBD1. The V segment lost 0 bases and the J segment 2 bases; nucleotides outside the gene matches: 1. The germline gives CDR1 SGHRS, CDR2 YFSETQ. The CDR3 contains 15 residues. The DNA for the CDR3 is TGCGCCAGCAGCTTGGGGGACAGGGGACAAGAGACCCAGTACTTC. This translates into CASSLGDRGQETQYF.

V is TRBV7-9 and J is TRBJ1-1; TRBD1 aligns across 8 bases. The germline V gene has CDR1 SEHNR and CDR2 FQNEAQ (reference sequence). The V segment lost 10 bases and the J segment 3 bases; nucleotides outside the gene matches: 7. The CDR3 is made up of 13 amino acids. CDR3 sequence: CATSDRGYTEAFF. As DNA, the CDR3 is TGTGCCACCTCAGACAGGGGCTACACTGAAGCTTTCTTT.

In DNA, the CDR3 is TGTGCCAGCAGTTTACCCCTTGAAACAACTAATGAAAAACTGTTTTTT. As protein: CASSLPLETTNEKLFF. The J gene is TRBJ1-4, the V gene TRBV28; D is ambiguous. The CDR3 covers 16 residues. V was cut by 2 bases and J by 0 bases, with 10 bases left in between. Per germline, CDR1 MDHEN and CDR2 SYDVKM.

Points on this clone: The same CDR3 arises from other DNA sequences in this sample as well. The chain couples TRBV19 to TRBJ1-5; 7 bases map to TRBD1. Germline V gene lookup returns CDR1 LNHDA and CDR2 SQIVND (reference sequence). CDR3 length equals 14 residues. After removal of 4 bases from V and 4 bases from J, the junction contained 4 bases not matched to a gene. CDR3 protein: CASSKGTVNQPQHF. The CDR3 bases are TGTGCCAGTAGTAAGGGGACAGTTAATCAGCCCCAGCATTTT.

The chain links TRBV28 to TRBJ1-6; D gene unclear. This CDR3 contains 11 residues. Germline-derived CDR1 and CDR2 are MDHEN and SYDVKM. V was trimmed by 8 bases and J by 7 bases, leaving 6 bases between them. This chain's CDR3 is CASGRNSPLHF. As DNA, the CDR3 is TGTGCCAGCGGGCGGAATTCACCCCTCCACTTT.

This chain links TRBV11-2 with TRBJ1-5; the D is unclear. The CDR3 is made up of 13 amino acids. Germline V gene sequence: CDR1 SGHAT, CDR2 FQNNGV. Deletions cut 1 base from V and 11 bases from J, with 12 bases between. The CDR3 nucleotides are TGTGCCAGCAGCTTAGGCGTGGAGGGTACCCAGCATTTT. The encoded protein is CASSLGVEGTQHF.

J is TRBJ2-2 and V is TRBV6-5, with D uncertain. The V end was cut by 6 bases, the J end by 0 bases, with 8 bases between. CDR3 length: 14 residues. CDR1 and CDR2 from the germline V gene are MNHEY and SVGAGI. CDR3 in DNA: TGTGCCAGCAGGGCAGGCCCGAACACCGGGGAGCTGTTTTTT. This codes for CASRAGPNTGELFF.

The chain joins TRBV5-5 to TRBJ2-7; D unclear. This CDR3 contains 15 residues. The V gene lost 0 bases and the J gene lost 2 bases, with 12 bases spanning the gap. Germline CDR1 and CDR2: SGHKS and YYEKEE (reference sequence). The CDR3 loop reads CASSLAVGPPYEQYF. The CDR3 DNA reads as TGTGCCAGCAGCTTGGCCGTAGGACCTCCCTACGAGCAGTACTTC.

The chain uses TRBV7-2 and TRBJ1-5, with D perhaps matching TRBD1 (6 bases). Trimming took off 5 bases at V and 0 bases at J, with 8 bases between the two ends. The CDR3 has 14 amino acids. Per germline, CDR1 SGHTA and CDR2 FQGNSA. The CDR3 spells CASSVDSSNQPQHF. As DNA, the CDR3 is TGTGCCAGCAGCGTGGACAGTAGCAATCAGCCCCAGCATTTT.

The J gene is TRBJ2-7, the V gene TRBV9; 10 bases align to TRBD2. The CDR3 extends over 17 amino acids. Trimming removed 3 bases from V and 1 base from J; junction bases left unmatched: 10. In germline, CDR1 is SGDLS, CDR2 YYNGEE. The CDR3 DNA is TGTGCCAGCAGCGCGGGGACTTGGACTAGCGGTTCCTACGAGCAGTACTTC. This encodes CASSAGTWTSGSYEQYF.

The chain employs TRBV4-3 and TRBJ2-2; TRBD1 aligns across 7 bases. Losses at the gene ends were 8 bases for V and 3 bases for J; bases not matched to a gene: 9. From germline, CDR1 is LGHNA and CDR2 YSLEER. CDR3 length: 15 amino acids. The CDR3 loop is CASAKGARDTGELFF. As DNA, the CDR3 is TGCGCCAGCGCGAAGGGGGCTAGGGACACCGGGGAGCTGTTTTTT.

Only one count was recorded for this clone. Here the CDR3 DNA reads TGTGCCAGCAGCGGGGACGAAAACCAGTACTTC. Translated, it gives CASSGDENQYF. The J gene is TRBJ2-5, the V gene TRBV7-9; perhaps D is TRBD1 or TRBD2 (5 bases each). The CDR3 is made up of 11 amino acids. Germline V lookup: CDR1 SEHNR, CDR2 FQNEAQ (reference sequence). V gave up 5 bases and J gave up 10 bases, with 11 bases separating them.

This chain uses TRBV7-5 with TRBJ2-1; the table's D gene call, TRBD2, was not cross checked with the DNA. TRBV7-5 is reported as a pseudogene. CDR3 length: 17 residues. This CDR3 is CARSLSEEQSHYNEQFF. The CDR3 DNA reads TGTGCCAGAAGCTTATCTGAGGAGCAGAGCCATTACAATGAGCAGTTCTTC.

The rearrangement uses TRBV28 and TRBJ1-2, with 11 bases lining up with TRBD1. The junction had 5 bases not matched to a gene; V was cut back by 6 bases and J by 8 bases. The CDR3 length is 13 residues. Germline CDR1 is MDHEN and CDR2 is SYDVKM. The CDR3 DNA is TGTGCCAGCAGCCGGACAGGGGGCCAAGGCTACACCTTC. Protein product: CASSRTGGQGYTF.

The CDR3 coding sequence is TGTGCCAGCAACTGGGCAGGGATGGACTACGAGCAGTACTTC. Amino acid sequence: CASNWAGMDYEQYF. V usage is TRBV3-1 (or the pseudogene TRBV3-2) and J usage is TRBJ2-7, with a possible D match to TRBD1 (5 bases). The CDR3 totals 14 residues. Germline V lookup: CDR1 LGHDT, CDR2 YNNKEL (reference sequence). V lost 7 bases, J lost 3 bases, and 16 bases lay in between.

This clone was detected only a few times. The chain carries TRBV7-8 and TRBJ1-5; 7 bases map to TRBD1. CDR1 is SGHVS and CDR2 is FQNEAQ in the germline V gene. This CDR3 spans 15 amino acids. Trimming at V came to 1 base and at J to 2 bases, leaving 2 bases not matched to a gene. The DNA of the CDR3 is TGTGCCAGCAGCTTAGTAGGGACAGGCAATCAGCCCCAGCATTTT. Its protein product is CASSLVGTGNQPQHF.

This clone has only one observation. The gene calls are TRBV5-1 and TRBJ1-6, with 7 nucleotides matching TRBD1. V shed 9 bases and J 7 bases; nucleotides not matched to a gene: 7. This CDR3 region has 13 residues. Germline CDR1 is SGHRS and CDR2 is YFSETQ. CDR3 DNA sequence: TGCGCCATCGACAGGGTCTGGAATTCACCCCTCCACTTT. It is translated as CAIDRVWNSPLHF.